The source of this T cell receptor beta chain is a study of monozygotic twins with cystic fibrosis. Concerning this clone: Its specificity is not known.

Clones were sequenced by immunoSEQ multiplex PCR, and TCRdb holds only the in-frame ones, with some missing. The sample has 15,000 or so clones, around 89% seen once. The study's findings and limits: Unrelated CF individuals shared fewer identical clonotypes than monozygotic CF twins. In 13 of 16 pairs, V gene usage was closest to the co-twin's. Low clonality (median roughly 0.009) suggested a mostly naive repertoire. In this small cohort, shared CDR3 numbers showed no association with age, concordance or disease severity.

Sequenced sample: blood. The receptor was derived from a boy younger than 18 with cystic fibrosis.

This CDR3 reads CASGDTNSGNTIYF. The CDR3 region has the DNA TGTGCCAGCGGGGACACTAACTCTGGAAACACCATATATTTT. The chain uses TRBV5-4 and TRBJ1-3, with D tentatively TRBD1 (6 bases). This CDR3 contains 14 residues. Germline V gives CDR1 SGHNT, CDR2 YYREEE (reference sequence). Trimming cost V 7 bases and J 0 bases, with 11 bases left between them.